A single sample is the source of the 9 T cell receptor beta chains below, sequenced in a study of blood T cell repertoires in COVID-19. Measured with immunoSEQ multiplex PCR; TCRdb has only the in-frame clones, and not every one. Here the sample spans about 220,000 clones, approximately 83% being singletons. The sample consisted of peripheral blood. These receptor sequences come from an older woman with acute or convalescent COVID-19.

This chain links TRBV5-6 with TRBJ2-7; 7 positions match TRBD2. This CDR3 has 14 amino acids. Germline loops: CDR1 SGHDT, CDR2 YYEEEE. J lost 0 bases, V lost 3 bases, and 3 bases had no gene match. In nucleotides, the CDR3 is TGTGCCAGCAGCTCGGGGGGACGCTCCTACGAGCAGTACTTC. Amino acid sequence: CASSSGGRSYEQYF.

V and J are TRBV6-5 and TRBJ2-3; D may be TRBD2 (6 bases). The CDR3 has 15 amino acids. Germline CDR1 reads MNHEY; CDR2 reads SVGAGI. V lost 2 bases and J 3 bases, leaving 12 bases between the germline ends. The DNA of the CDR3 is TGTGCCAGCAGTTACCTTCCGGGGGTGACAGATACGCAGTATTTT. It is translated as CASSYLPGVTDTQYF.

The gene calls are TRBV6-2 or TRBV6-3 and TRBJ1-6; the match to TRBD1 covers 7 bases. The CDR3 is 14 amino acids. The V segment lost 4 bases and the J segment 9 bases; nucleotides outside the gene matches: 6. Germline V gene sequence: CDR1 MNHEY, CDR2 SVGEGT. The CDR3 protein is CASSWGQKSSPLHF. For the CDR3, the DNA is TGTGCCAGCAGTTGGGGACAGAAGAGTTCACCCCTCCACTTT.

V is TRBV19 and J is TRBJ1-2; no reliable D call. Germline values: CDR1 LNHDA, CDR2 SQIVND (reference sequence). The CDR3 runs 14 residues. Trimming cost V 6 bases and J 3 bases, with 14 bases left between them. The CDR3 nucleotides are TGTGCCAGTAGGAGGGATACAGTCGACTATGGCTACACCTTC. This codes for CASRRDTVDYGYTF.

The chain is built from TRBV19 and TRBJ2-5, with D maybe TRBD2 (6 bases). CDR3 length: 14 residues. The V gene lost 3 bases and the J gene lost 4 bases, with 12 bases spanning the gap. Germline V CDR1 and CDR2: LNHDA, SQIVND (reference sequence). CDR3 region: CASSMGGRGETQYF. For the CDR3, the DNA is TGTGCCAGTAGTATGGGGGGACGTGGAGAGACCCAGTACTTC.

The J gene is TRBJ2-5, the V gene TRBV3-1 (or the pseudogene TRBV3-2), with D unresolved. The V end was cut by 1 base, the J end by 1 base, with 4 bases between. This CDR3 comprises 13 residues. Germline V gene data show CDR1 as LGHDT and CDR2 as YNNKEL (reference sequence). The DNA of the CDR3 is TGTGCCAGCAGCCAAGGAGGCCAAGAGACCCAGTACTTC. It specifies CASSQGGQETQYF.

J is TRBJ2-1 and V is TRBV7-9; 10 bases are shared with TRBD2. The CDR3 sequence is 15 residues long. The trim removed 1 base at V and 7 bases at J, leaving 4 bases unmatched. Germline loops: CDR1 SEHNR, CDR2 FQNEAQ (reference sequence). CDR3 loop: CASSLDGLAANEQFF. The CDR3 region has the DNA TGTGCCAGCAGCTTAGACGGACTAGCGGCGAATGAGCAGTTCTTC.

This chain joins TRBV27 and TRBJ1-2; D is ambiguous. The CDR3 is 13 amino acids. Germline CDR1 and CDR2: MNHEY and SMNVEV (reference sequence). The V end lost 3 bases, the J end lost 1 base, and 6 bases lay between the germline ends. The CDR3 DNA follows: TGTGCCAGCAGTTTCGAGGGTAACTATGGCTACACCTTC. It specifies CASSFEGNYGYTF.

This rearrangement joins TRBV12-3 or TRBV12-4 to TRBJ1-4; no definite D call. Trimming cost V 5 bases and J 8 bases, with 12 bases left between them. This CDR3 has 13 residues. CDR3 amino acids: CASSPDPREKLFF. CDR3 sequence (DNA): TGTGCCAGCAGTCCCGACCCGCGGGAAAAACTGTTTTTT.